The rows below give T cell receptor beta chains drawn from one sample of a study of blood T cell repertoires in COVID-19. Data came from immunoSEQ multiplex PCR; TCRdb stores just in-frame clones and leaves some out. The table lists roughly 500,000 clones, around 89% of them singletons. The source material was PBMCs or T cells enriched from blood (not recorded which). The receptors were sampled from a woman in her thirties or forties who had recovered from COVID-19. Both conserved end residues are part of each CDR3. Each record gives: V gene, D gene, CDR3 protein. The D gene is left open where the match is weak.

>TRBV29-1|-
CSVEDLGGPTGLFF
>TRBV6-4|TRBD2
CASSEQFVVAGGVNEQFF
>TRBV18|-
CASSPQGLNSPLHF
>TRBV27|-
CASSPTPTGSYEQYF
>TRBV5-1|TRBD1
CASSFAGQGNQPQHF
>TRBV7-9|TRBD1
CASSPPLRTGNVNTEAFF
>TRBV7-9|-
CASSIGPNQPQHF
>TRBV6-5|-
CASSTGNTEAFF
>TRBV12-3/TRBV12-4|-
CASTLRFGELFF
>TRBV29-1|TRBD2
CSVKNLAGGGETQYF
>TRBV21-1|-
CASSKAARYRDPSCNEQFF
>TRBV7-6|TRBD1
CASSLPGGAPQHF
>TRBV29-1|-
CSVFMFYNEQFF
>TRBV7-6|TRBD1
CASSSGQGADYGYTF
>TRBV6-5|-
CASRLGTGYGYTF
>TRBV5-5|TRBD2
CASRSGLAEAYEQYF
>TRBV13|TRBD2
CASSSLGLAGGTITINTGELFF
>TRBV2|TRBD2
CASTGSGSFSNEQFF
>TRBV7-2|TRBD1
CASSLGDRGTDEQYF
>TRBV6-5|-
CASKIGPREAQHF